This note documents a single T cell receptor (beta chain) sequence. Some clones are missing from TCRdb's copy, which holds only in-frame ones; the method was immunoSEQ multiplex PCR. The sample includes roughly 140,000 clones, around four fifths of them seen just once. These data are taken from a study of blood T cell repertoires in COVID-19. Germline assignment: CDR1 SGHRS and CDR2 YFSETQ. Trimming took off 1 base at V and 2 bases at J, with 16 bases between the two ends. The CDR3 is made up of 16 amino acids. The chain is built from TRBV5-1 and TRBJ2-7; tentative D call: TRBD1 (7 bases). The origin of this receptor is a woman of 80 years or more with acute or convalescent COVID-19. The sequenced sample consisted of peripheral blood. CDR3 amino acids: CASSLKAGQSTYEQYF. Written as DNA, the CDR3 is TGCGCCAGCAGCTTGAAGGCGGGACAGTCTACCTACGAGCAGTACTTC.